This TCR beta chain was profiled in a study of T cell responses to AZD1222 COVID-19 vaccine. To note about this clone: Its antigen is not known. Other DNA sequences in this specimen translate into the identical CDR3.

Study-wide results and caveats: In all cases, repertoires were sampled only after the peak T cell response. Among AZD1222 vaccinees, only 5 to 7 were seropositive at baseline. Spike was spanned by vaccine-associated CD4 TCRs, which were dominant at 160-218 and 743-854. A mostly white British donor set with more females was recruited, and clonal diversity was possibly underestimated.

TCRdb's copy holds only in-frame clones and misses some; the assay was immunoSEQ multiplex PCR. This sample's table reports about 140,000 clones. The CDR3 is made up of 11 amino acids. V was shortened by 3 bases and J by 4 bases, with 3 bases between the two germline ends. Germline V gene data show CDR1 as SEHNR and CDR2 as FQNEAQ (reference sequence). The chain couples TRBV7-9 to TRBJ2-5; the D is unclear. Sequencing was performed on peripheral blood. The TCR comes from an adult in good health. The CDR3 region has the DNA TGTGCCAGCAGCTTTTTAGAGACCCAGTACTTC. Its translation: CASSFLETQYF.